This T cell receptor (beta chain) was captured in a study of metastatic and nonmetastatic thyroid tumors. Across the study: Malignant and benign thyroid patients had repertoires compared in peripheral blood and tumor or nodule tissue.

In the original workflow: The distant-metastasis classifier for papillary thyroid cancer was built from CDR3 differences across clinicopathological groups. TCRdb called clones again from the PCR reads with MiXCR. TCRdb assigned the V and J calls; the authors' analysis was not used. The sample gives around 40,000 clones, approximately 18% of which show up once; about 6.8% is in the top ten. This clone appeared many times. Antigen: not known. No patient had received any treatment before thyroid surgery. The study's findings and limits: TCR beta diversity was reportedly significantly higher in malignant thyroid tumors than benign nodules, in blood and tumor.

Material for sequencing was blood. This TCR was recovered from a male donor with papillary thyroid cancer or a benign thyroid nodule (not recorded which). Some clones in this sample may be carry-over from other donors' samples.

The CDR3 sequence: CASSFPLRKETQYF. In DNA, the CDR3 is TGTGCCAGCAGCTTTCCCCTAAGAAAAGAGACCCAGTACTTC. V and J are TRBV7-9 and TRBJ2-5; D gene uncertain. Germline V gene lookup returns CDR1 SEHNR and CDR2 FQNEAQ (reference sequence). V dropped 3 bases and J dropped 3 bases, with 11 bases sitting between them. The CDR3 consists of 14 residues.